The present T cell receptor (beta chain) was sequenced within a study of blood T cells in healthy people across ages (dated by TCRdb to the mid-2010s). Regarding the research as a whole: In model experiments, roughly one uniquely barcoded TCR beta cDNA molecule per two T cells was captured by template switching. For two donors (one aged 18 to 29 and one aged 80 or older), the study analyzed two additional independent replicas of 1 million unique cDNA reads from the same blood draw. Four age groups were formed from the donors: young (average approximately 16 years), middle-aged (around 39), aged (around 62) and long-lived (about 80). Using deep sequencing normalized with unique cDNA molecular identifiers, the study measured how TCR beta repertoire diversity changes with age. To avoid experimental bias, donors of different ages were spread randomly across the sequencing lanes. Points the paper makes about the study in general: There was a strong correlation between observed TCR beta diversity and the percentage of naive T cells measured by flow cytometry. Compared with the aged group, the long-lived group had more naive CD4+ T cells, fewer expanded clones and increased TCR diversity, a pattern suggesting age selection. Observed TCR beta diversity per million T cells fell roughly linearly with age, and a significant reduction was already apparent by age roughly 40. Total diversity estimates from one million sequenced T cells were considered lower bounds and underestimates. Conclusive comparison of naive and antigen-experienced compartments was prevented by the profiling of bulk unsorted PBMCs. Because the CMV infection status of the donors was unknown, age-related changes in expanded clonotypes may potentially have been confounded.

The CDR3 runs 15 residues from the cysteine to the phenylalanine. Of the read, only the CDR3 DNA is kept; its 45 bases are in frame from base 1. The junction carries 12 bases between V and J, which are trimmed by 1 base and 2 bases respectively. Taken from the germline V gene, the CDR1 and CDR2 loops are SGHAT and FQNNGV. The library was made by 5' RACE. The instrument given in TCRdb is Illumina HiSeq 2500. A second PCR of roughly 7 to 11 cycles was performed with a sample-barcoded 5' primer and a J-beta primer mix. A unique molecular identifier was introduced onto each TCR beta cDNA molecule by a template-switch 5' adaptor carrying 12 random nucleotides. At least 2.5 million CDR3-containing paired-end reads were obtained from each sample. The Mint cDNA synthesis kit, primed by a TRBC-specific oligonucleotide, was used to synthesize first-strand cDNA from all RNA. All cDNA was treated with uracil-DNA glycosylase and then went through a first 18-cycle PCR with the universal primers M1SS and BC2_uni_R. The original pipeline was this. For normalization, 1 million high-quality reads, each with a distinct molecular identifier, were randomly selected from each sample. Instead of being binned into consensus sequences, reads that shared molecular identifiers were thrown out. MiTCR, with a Q25 quality threshold and the strictest error-elimination algorithm, was used for CDR3 identification, clonotype clustering and error correction. A nonparametric unseen species model with Euler transformation was used to estimate a lower bound on total TCR beta diversity. The raw public reads went through TCRdb reprocessing: fastp at Q25, MiXCR clone calling, in-frame beta chains kept. Every distinct CDR3 protein forms one entry, paired with its most common genes and DNA. The V and J calls reflect TCRdb's pipeline rather than the authors' work. For this sample the table gives 720,000 or so distinct CDR3 sequences, of which over 40% were detected only once. The ten largest clones represent about 30% of the sample.

The approximately 40 donors, aged roughly 6 to 90 years, were systemically healthy Caucasian individuals from Russia. About 9.6 milliliters of peripheral blood were collected from each donor into EDTA-treated Vacutainer tubes. Ficoll-Paque density-gradient centrifugation was used to isolate PBMCs, with at least 6.5 million per sample. Trizol reagent was used to extract total RNA from PBMCs, with at least 6 micrograms per sample. For every donor, an aliquot of PBMCs went through flow cytometry to measure the percentages of naive CD45RAhigh/CD27high T cells. A word on this clonotype: Its target antigen remains unknown. Per-nucleotide qualities are absent, and no much larger clonotype sits a single base away.

The TCR sequence derives from a man at least 80 years old in good health. Sequenced material: blood. The chain employs TRBV11-2 and TRBJ2-7, and TRBD1 may be the D gene, going by 5 matching bases. The CDR3: CASSLVQGMTYEQYF. The DNA is as follows: TGTGCCAGCAGCTTAGTGCAGGGTATGACCTACGAGCAGTACTTC.